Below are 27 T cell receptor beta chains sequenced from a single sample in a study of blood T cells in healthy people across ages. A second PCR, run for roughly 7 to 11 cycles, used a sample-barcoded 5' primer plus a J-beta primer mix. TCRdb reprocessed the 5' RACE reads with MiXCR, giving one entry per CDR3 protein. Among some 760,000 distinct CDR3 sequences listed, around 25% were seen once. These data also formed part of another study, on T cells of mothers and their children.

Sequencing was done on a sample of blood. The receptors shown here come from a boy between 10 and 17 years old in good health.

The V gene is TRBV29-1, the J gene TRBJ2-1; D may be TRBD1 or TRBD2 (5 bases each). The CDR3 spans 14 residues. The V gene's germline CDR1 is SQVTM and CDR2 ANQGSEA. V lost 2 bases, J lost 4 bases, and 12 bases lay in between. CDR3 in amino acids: CSVEWGFGYNEQFF. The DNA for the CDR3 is TGCAGCGTTGAATGGGGGTTTGGGTACAATGAGCAGTTCTTC.

The CDR3 DNA follows: TGTGCCAGCAGTTACTTTACGCGGGCGCGGGGCACAGATACGCAGTATTTT. As protein: CASSYFTRARGTDTQYF. V is TRBV6-5 and J is TRBJ2-3, with a possible D match to TRBD2 (5 bases). V dropped 1 base and J dropped 1 base, with 15 bases sitting between them. This CDR3 is 17 amino acids long. Germline loops: CDR1 MNHEY, CDR2 SVGAGI.

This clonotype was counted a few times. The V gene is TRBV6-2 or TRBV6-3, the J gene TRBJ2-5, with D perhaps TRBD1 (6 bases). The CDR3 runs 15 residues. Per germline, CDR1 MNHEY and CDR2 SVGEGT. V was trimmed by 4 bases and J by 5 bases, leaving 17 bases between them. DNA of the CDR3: TGTGCCAGCAGTTCCTATGGACAGCGATCGGAGACCCAGTACTTC. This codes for CASSSYGQRSETQYF.

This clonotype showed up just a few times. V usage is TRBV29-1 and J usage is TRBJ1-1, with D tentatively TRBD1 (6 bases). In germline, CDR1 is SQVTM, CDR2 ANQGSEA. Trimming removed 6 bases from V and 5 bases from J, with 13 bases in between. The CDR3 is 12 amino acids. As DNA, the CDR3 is TGCAGCGTCGACAACAGGGTAACTGAAGCTTTCTTT. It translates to CSVDNRVTEAFF.

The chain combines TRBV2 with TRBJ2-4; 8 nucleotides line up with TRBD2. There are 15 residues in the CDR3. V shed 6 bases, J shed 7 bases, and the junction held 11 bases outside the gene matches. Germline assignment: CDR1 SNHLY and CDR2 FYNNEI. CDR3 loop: CASSVTGTSSNIQYF. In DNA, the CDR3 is TGTGCCAGCAGCGTTACAGGGACTAGTTCGAACATTCAGTACTTC.

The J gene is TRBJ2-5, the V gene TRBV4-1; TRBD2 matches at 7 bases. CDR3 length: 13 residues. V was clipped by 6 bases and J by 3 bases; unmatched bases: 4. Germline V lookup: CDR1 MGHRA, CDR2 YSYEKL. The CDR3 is CASSWREKETQYF. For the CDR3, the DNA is TGCGCCAGCAGTTGGCGGGAGAAAGAGACCCAGTACTTC.

Here the CDR3 DNA reads TGTGCCAGCAGTGAATTGGGAGTGGGGGGCTACACCTTC. It specifies CASSELGVGGYTF. The chain has TRBV6-1 and TRBJ1-2; D is unresolved. CDR1 is MNHNS, CDR2 SASEGT, per germline. The CDR3 has 13 residues. V gave up 2 bases and J gave up 8 bases, with 12 bases separating them.

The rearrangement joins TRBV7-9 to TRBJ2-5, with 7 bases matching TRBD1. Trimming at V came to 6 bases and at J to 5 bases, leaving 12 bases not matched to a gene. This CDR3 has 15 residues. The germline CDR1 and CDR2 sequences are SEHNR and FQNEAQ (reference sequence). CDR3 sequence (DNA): TGTGCCAGCAGGCGGACCGGGACAGTAGAGGAGACCCAGTACTTC. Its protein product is CASRRTGTVEETQYF.

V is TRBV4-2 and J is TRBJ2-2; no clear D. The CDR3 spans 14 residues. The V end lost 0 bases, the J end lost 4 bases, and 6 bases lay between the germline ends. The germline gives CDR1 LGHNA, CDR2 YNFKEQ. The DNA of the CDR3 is TGTGCCAGCAGCCAAGATCGTAGCACCGGGGAGCTGTTTTTT. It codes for CASSQDRSTGELFF.

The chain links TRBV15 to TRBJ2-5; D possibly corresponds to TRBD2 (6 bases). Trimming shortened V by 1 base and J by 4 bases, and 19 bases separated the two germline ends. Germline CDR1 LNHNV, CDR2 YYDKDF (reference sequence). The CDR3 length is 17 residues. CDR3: CATSRGNRGLNSETQYF. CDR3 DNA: TGTGCCACCAGCAGAGGCAACCGGGGACTTAACTCAGAGACCCAGTACTTC. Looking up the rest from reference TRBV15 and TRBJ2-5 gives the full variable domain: DAMVIQNPRYQVTQFGKPVTLSCSQTLNHNVMYWYQQKSSQAPKLLFHYYDKDFNNEADTPDNFQSRRPNTSFCFLDIRSPGLGDTAMYLCATSRGNRGLNSETQYFGPGTRLLVL.

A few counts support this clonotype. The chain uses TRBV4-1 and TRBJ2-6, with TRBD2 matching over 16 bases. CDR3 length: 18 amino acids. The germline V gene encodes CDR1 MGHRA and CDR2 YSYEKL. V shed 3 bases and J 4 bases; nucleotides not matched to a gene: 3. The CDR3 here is CASSQGLAGGRGANVLTF. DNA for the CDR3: TGCGCCAGCAGCCAGGGACTAGCGGGAGGGAGAGGGGCCAACGTCCTGACTTTC.

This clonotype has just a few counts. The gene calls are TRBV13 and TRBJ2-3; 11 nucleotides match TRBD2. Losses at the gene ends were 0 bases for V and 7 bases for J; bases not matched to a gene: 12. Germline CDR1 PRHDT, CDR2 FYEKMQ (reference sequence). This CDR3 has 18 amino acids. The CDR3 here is CASSLGLAGDPSRNTQYF. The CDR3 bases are TGTGCCAGCAGCTTAGGACTAGCGGGAGACCCAAGCAGGAATACGCAGTATTTT.

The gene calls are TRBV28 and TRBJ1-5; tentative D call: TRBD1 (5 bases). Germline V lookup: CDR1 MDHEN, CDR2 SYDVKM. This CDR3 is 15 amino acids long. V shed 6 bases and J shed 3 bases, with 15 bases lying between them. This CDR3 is CASRTTGRPNQPQHF. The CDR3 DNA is TGTGCCAGCAGGACAACGGGACGCCCCAATCAGCCCCAGCATTTT. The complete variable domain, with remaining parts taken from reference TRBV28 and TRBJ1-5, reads DVKVTQSSRYLVKRTGEKVFLECVQDMDHENMFWYRQDPGLGLRLIYFSYDVKMKEKGDIPEGYSVSREKKERFSLILESASTNQTSMYLCASRTTGRPNQPQHFGDGTRLSIL.

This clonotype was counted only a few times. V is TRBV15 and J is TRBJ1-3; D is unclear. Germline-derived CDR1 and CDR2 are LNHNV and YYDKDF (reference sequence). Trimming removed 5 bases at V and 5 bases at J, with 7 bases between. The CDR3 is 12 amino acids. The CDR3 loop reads CATSGERNTIYF. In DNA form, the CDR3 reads TGTGCCACCAGCGGGGAACGAAACACCATATATTTT.

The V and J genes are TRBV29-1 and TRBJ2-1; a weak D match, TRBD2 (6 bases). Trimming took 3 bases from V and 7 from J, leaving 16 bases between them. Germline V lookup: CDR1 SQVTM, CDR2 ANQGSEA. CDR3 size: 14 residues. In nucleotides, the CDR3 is TGCAGCGTTGATATCGAACTAGCTGGGAATGAGCAGTTCTTC. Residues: CSVDIELAGNEQFF.

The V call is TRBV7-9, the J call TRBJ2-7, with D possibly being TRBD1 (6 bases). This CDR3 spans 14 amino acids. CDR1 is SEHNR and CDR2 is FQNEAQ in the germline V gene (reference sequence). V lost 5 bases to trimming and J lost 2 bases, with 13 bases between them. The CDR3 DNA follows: TGTGCCAGCAGCGTCCGGGACAAACCCTACGAGCAGTACTTC. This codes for CASSVRDKPYEQYF.

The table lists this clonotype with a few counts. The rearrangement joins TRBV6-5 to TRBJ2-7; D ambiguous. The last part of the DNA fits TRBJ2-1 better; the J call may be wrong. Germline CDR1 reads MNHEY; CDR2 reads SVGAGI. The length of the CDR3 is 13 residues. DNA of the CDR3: TGTGCCACCAAGCTAGACCGGCCATCTGAGCAGTTCTTC. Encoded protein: CATKLDRPSEQFF.

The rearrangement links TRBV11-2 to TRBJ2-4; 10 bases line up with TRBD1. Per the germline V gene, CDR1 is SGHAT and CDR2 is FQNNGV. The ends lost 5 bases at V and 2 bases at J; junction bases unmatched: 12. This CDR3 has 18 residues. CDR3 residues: CASSPGEGTGESKNIQYF. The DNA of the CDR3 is TGTGCCAGCAGCCCAGGGGAGGGGACAGGGGAATCCAAAAACATTCAGTACTTC.

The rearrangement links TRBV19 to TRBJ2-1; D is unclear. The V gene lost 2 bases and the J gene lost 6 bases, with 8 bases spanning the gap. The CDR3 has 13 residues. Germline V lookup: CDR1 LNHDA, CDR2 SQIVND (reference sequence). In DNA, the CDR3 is TGTGCCAGTAGTATACAAGTGACCAATGAGCAGTTCTTC. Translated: CASSIQVTNEQFF.

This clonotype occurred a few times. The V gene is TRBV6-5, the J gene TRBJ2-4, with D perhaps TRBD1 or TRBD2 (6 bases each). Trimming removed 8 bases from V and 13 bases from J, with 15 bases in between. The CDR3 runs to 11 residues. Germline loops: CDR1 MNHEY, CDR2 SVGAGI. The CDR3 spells CASAQGGQQYF. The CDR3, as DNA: TGTGCCAGCGCTCAAGGGGGGCAGCAGTACTTC.

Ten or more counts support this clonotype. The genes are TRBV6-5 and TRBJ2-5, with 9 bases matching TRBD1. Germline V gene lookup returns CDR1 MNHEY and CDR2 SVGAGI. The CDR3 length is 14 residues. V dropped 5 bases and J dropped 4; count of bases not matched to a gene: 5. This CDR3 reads CASSQPGQGETQYF. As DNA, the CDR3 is TGTGCCAGCAGTCAACCGGGACAGGGAGAGACCCAGTACTTC.

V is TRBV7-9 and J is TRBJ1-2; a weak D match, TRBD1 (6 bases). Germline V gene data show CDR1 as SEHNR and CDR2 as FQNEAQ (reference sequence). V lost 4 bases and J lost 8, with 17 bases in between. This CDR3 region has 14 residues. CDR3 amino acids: CASSSSQGSLGYTF. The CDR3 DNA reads TGTGCCAGCAGCTCAAGTCAGGGGTCCCTGGGCTACACCTTC.

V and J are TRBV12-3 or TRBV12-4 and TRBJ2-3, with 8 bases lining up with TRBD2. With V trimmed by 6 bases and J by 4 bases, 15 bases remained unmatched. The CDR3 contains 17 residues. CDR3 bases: TGTGCCAGCAGCCCCCAACAAAAGCGGGGGTCGGCAGATACGCAGTATTTT. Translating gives CASSPQQKRGSADTQYF.

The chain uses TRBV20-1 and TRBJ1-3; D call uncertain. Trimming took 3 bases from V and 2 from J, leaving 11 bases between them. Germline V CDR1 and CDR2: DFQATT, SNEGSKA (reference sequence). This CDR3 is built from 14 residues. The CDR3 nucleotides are TGCAGTGCTAGGACCGGTACGCCTGGAAACACCATATATTTT. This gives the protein CSARTGTPGNTIYF.

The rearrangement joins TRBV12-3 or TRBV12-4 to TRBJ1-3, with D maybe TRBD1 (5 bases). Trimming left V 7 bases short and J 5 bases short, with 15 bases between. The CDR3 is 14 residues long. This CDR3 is CASTSGGIRNTIYF. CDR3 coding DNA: TGTGCCAGCACGTCCGGGGGTATCCGAAACACCATATATTTT.

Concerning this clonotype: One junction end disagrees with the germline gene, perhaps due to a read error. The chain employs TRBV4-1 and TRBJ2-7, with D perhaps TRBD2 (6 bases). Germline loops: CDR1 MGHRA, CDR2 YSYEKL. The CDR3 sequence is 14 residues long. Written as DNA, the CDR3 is TGCGTCAGCAGCCAATCGGGCGGGGACTACGAGCAGTACTTC. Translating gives CVSSQSGGDYEQYF.

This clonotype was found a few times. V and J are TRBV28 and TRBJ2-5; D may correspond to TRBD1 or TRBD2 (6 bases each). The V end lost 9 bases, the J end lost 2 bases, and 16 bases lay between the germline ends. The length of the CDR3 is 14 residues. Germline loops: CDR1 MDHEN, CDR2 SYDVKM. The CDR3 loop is CARDERGGQETQYF. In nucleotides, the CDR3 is TGTGCCAGGGACGAGAGAGGGGGGCAAGAGACCCAGTACTTC. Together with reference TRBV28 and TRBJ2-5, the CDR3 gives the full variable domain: DVKVTQSSRYLVKRTGEKVFLECVQDMDHENMFWYRQDPGLGLRLIYFSYDVKMKEKGDIPEGYSVSREKKERFSLILESASTNQTSMYLCARDERGGQETQYFGPGTRLLVL.